These 18 T cell receptor beta chains share one sample of origin, sequenced in a study of control samples from healthy donors and cancer patients (dated by TCRdb to about 2020). Library preparation was by the immunoSEQ multiplex PCR assay. TCRdb re-hosts the immuneACCESS table, in-frame sequences only. Its copies lack some clones; in the studies checked, an unresolved V gene accounts for under half of them, and the cause for the rest is not known. Counted in this sample were more than 100,000 clones; 80% to 90% of them appeared once. About a fifth of the sample goes to the ten largest clones. Sequencing used PBMCs. These receptors were collected from a man in his 60s with lung cancer.

J is TRBJ2-6 and V is TRBV13; D tentatively fits TRBD1 or TRBD2 (5 bases each). Per the germline V gene, CDR1 is PRHDT and CDR2 is FYEKMQ (reference sequence). CDR3 size: 17 residues. V was shortened by 0 bases and J by 4 bases, with 13 bases between the two germline ends. The CDR3 reads CASSLGLRGAGANVLTF. DNA for the CDR3: TGTGCCAGCAGCTTAGGCCTAAGAGGGGCCGGGGCCAACGTCCTGACTTTC.

The V call is TRBV6-5, the J call TRBJ1-3, with no clear D. V shed 6 bases and J shed 3 bases, with 15 bases lying between them. The CDR3 contains 15 residues. Germline lookup yields CDR1 MNHEY and CDR2 SVGAGI. The chain's CDR3 is CASSLSRFGGNTIYF. The CDR3 nucleotides read TGTGCCAGCAGCTTGTCCCGGTTCGGTGGAAACACCATATATTTT.

With regard to this clone: This could be a read error, since a much larger clone is one nucleotide away. The gene calls are TRBV11-3 and TRBJ2-2; D tentatively fits TRBD1 or TRBD2 (6 bases each). Per germline, CDR1 SGHNT and CDR2 YENEEA. The CDR3 loop spans 14 amino acids. V lost 2 bases to trimming and J lost 6 bases, with 10 bases between them. In DNA form, the CDR3 reads TGTGCCAGCAGCTTATACGGGGGCGCCGGGGAGCTGTTTTTT. Protein: CASSLYGGAGELFF.

This clone has a handful of counts. The gene calls are TRBV7-3 and TRBJ1-4; unclear D gene. Germline V gene sequence: CDR1 SGHTA, CDR2 FQGTGA. The CDR3 has 15 residues. Trimming removed 2 bases at V and 5 bases at J, with 12 bases between. CDR3 DNA: TGTGCCAGCAGCTTATCAGATTCCGAGAATGAAAAACTGTTTTTT. Protein sequence: CASSLSDSENEKLFF.

This clone was counted once. This chain links TRBV6-6 with TRBJ1-1, with D possibly TRBD1 on 6 matching bases. CDR1 and CDR2 (germline): MNHNY, SVGAGI (reference sequence). V gave up 5 bases and J gave up 5 bases, with 9 bases separating them. The CDR3 runs 12 residues. CDR3 region: CASSDGQTEAFF. CDR3 coding DNA: TGTGCCAGCAGTGACGGACAGACTGAAGCTTTCTTT.

The V call is TRBV5-5, the J call TRBJ1-1; D is unresolved. CDR3 size: 15 residues. Germline lookup yields CDR1 SGHKS and CDR2 YYEKEE (reference sequence). V lost 1 base to trimming and J lost 1 base, with 11 bases between them. The CDR3 loop reads CASSLTGSGNTEAFF. As DNA, the CDR3 is TGTGCCAGCAGCTTGACGGGTTCGGGGAACACTGAAGCTTTCTTT.

This clone has a single count. V usage is TRBV5-1 and J usage is TRBJ1-4; D is perhaps TRBD1 (6 bases). CDR3 length: 14 residues. Trimming left V 2 bases short and J 4 bases short, with 9 bases between. Per germline, CDR1 SGHRS and CDR2 YFSETQ. The CDR3 DNA reads TGCGCCAGCAGCTTTCAGGGGCTTAATGAAAAACTGTTTTTT. Translating it yields CASSFQGLNEKLFF.

The genes are TRBV15 and TRBJ1-5; the D gene is possibly TRBD1 (6 bases). Trimming pared 5 bases from V and 1 base from J, leaving 9 bases between. Germline values: CDR1 LNHNV, CDR2 YYDKDF (reference sequence). The CDR3 spans 14 residues. DNA of the CDR3: TGTGCCACCAGCCGCGGACAGAGCAATCAGCCCCAGCATTTT. It is translated as CATSRGQSNQPQHF.

This chain joins TRBV10-3 and TRBJ2-5, with D perhaps matching TRBD1 (5 bases). Trimming took 2 bases from V and 3 from J, leaving 13 bases between them. Germline V gene data show CDR1 as ENHRY and CDR2 as SYGVKD. The CDR3 totals 15 residues. Written as DNA, the CDR3 is TGTGCCATCAGTGAGGGCAGGGAAGTAAAAGAGACCCAGTACTTC. Residues: CAISEGREVKETQYF.

This rearrangement joins TRBV24-1 to TRBJ2-2; 11 bases align to TRBD1. The CDR3 covers 14 residues. The junction had 4 bases not matched to a gene; V was cut back by 7 bases and J by 7 bases. The germline gives CDR1 KGHDR, CDR2 SFDVKD. The CDR3 is CATRGQGDGGELFF. Written as DNA, the CDR3 is TGTGCCACCAGGGGACAGGGGGATGGCGGGGAGCTGTTTTTT.

V and J are TRBV30 and TRBJ1-6; TRBD1 is a possible D gene (5 bases). The CDR3 sequence is 17 residues long. Germline V gives CDR1 GTSNPN, CDR2 SVGIG (reference sequence). Trimming took 6 bases from V and 10 from J, leaving 28 bases between them. The CDR3 DNA sequence: TGTGCCTGCCAAAAGCTCTGGACGGACACTTTTGGATCACCCCTCCACTTT. Translating it yields CACQKLWTDTFGSPLHF.

The CDR3 protein is CSANDRGNSPLHF. The CDR3 DNA reads TGCAGTGCTAATGACAGGGGGAATTCACCCCTCCACTTT. This chain links TRBV20-1 with TRBJ1-6; 9 bases fit TRBD1. Germline V lookup: CDR1 DFQATT, CDR2 SNEGSKA (reference sequence). The CDR3 covers 13 residues. J gave up 7 bases and V 4 bases, and 2 bases lay outside the gene matches.

The rearrangement uses TRBV24-1 and TRBJ2-1, with 10 bases that match TRBD2. Germline CDR1 reads KGHDR; CDR2 reads SFDVKD. J was trimmed by 10 bases and V by 3 bases; bases with no gene match: 5. This CDR3 is built from 14 residues. This CDR3 reads CATSDSGGAWEQFF. The CDR3 DNA reads as TGTGCCACCAGTGATAGCGGGGGGGCTTGGGAGCAGTTCTTC.

The V gene is TRBV7-3, the J gene TRBJ1-2; D gene unclear. Trimming removed 1 base at V and 0 bases at J, with 9 bases between. The germline V gene encodes CDR1 SGHTA and CDR2 FQGTGA. The CDR3 totals 15 residues. CDR3 DNA: TGTGCCAGCAGCTTAAATGGAGCAGCTAACTATGGCTACACCTTC. Its translation is CASSLNGAANYGYTF.

V usage is TRBV2 and J usage is TRBJ1-1; no reliable D call. This CDR3 has 13 residues. Germline CDR1 is SNHLY and CDR2 is FYNNEI. V lost 6 bases to trimming and J lost 0 bases, with 8 bases between them. This CDR3 reads CASRISMNTEAFF. The CDR3 bases are TGTGCCAGCAGAATTTCCATGAACACTGAAGCTTTCTTT.

J is TRBJ2-6 and V is TRBV29-1; maybe TRBD2 (5 bases). Germline CDR1 SQVTM, CDR2 ANQGSEA. The CDR3 is 14 residues long. V was trimmed by 5 bases and J by 2 bases, leaving 10 bases between them. DNA for the CDR3: TGCAGCGTTAAACGAGGGACTGGGGCCAACGTCCTGACTTTC. Residues: CSVKRGTGANVLTF.

This clone was seen once. The J gene is TRBJ1-4, the V gene TRBV6-5; D may be TRBD1 (6 bases). The V end was cut by 4 bases, the J end by 3 bases, with 12 bases between. This CDR3 contains 15 residues. Germline V CDR1 and CDR2: MNHEY, SVGAGI. CDR3 sequence reads: CASSFTTGSNEKLFF. CDR3 nucleotide sequence: TGTGCCAGCAGTTTTACGACAGGCTCTAATGAAAAACTGTTTTTT.

The rearrangement links TRBV30 to TRBJ1-6; D is uncertain. CDR3 length: 15 residues. V lost 4 bases, J lost 9 bases, and 19 bases lay in between. CDR1 is GTSNPN, CDR2 SVGIG, per germline (reference sequence). The CDR3 DNA follows: TGTGCCTGGAAGATACAGCCCGAAATTTCTTCACCCCTCCACTTT. Amino acid sequence: CAWKIQPEISSPLHF.